Below, 27 T cell receptor beta chains from the same sample are listed, as sequenced in a study of cytomegalovirus exposure and HLA in healthy donors. Researchers ran the PCR with 60 Vbeta and 13 Jbeta primers. Sequenced by immunoSEQ multiplex PCR; TCRdb stores in-frame clones only, minus some. Of about 150,000 clones listed, over 70% are singletons. Sequences were obtained from PBMCs. These receptors all stem from a woman aged 30 to 39 in good health and CMV-seropositive.

This rearrangement joins TRBV5-6 to TRBJ1-2, with TRBD1 matching over 9 bases. Germline V gene data show CDR1 as SGHDT and CDR2 as YYEEEE. V dropped 0 bases and J dropped 8; count of bases not matched to a gene: 8. The CDR3 totals 15 residues. The CDR3 DNA is TGTGCCAGCAGCTTGGTCACAGGGGGCTGGCGAGGCTACACCTTC. This translates into CASSLVTGGWRGYTF. The entire variable domain, with the rest obtained from reference TRBV5-6 and TRBJ1-2, is as follows: DAGVTQSPTHLIKTRGQQVTLRCSPKSGHDTVSWYQQALGQGPQFIFQYYEEEERQRGNFPDRFSGHQFPNYSSELNVNALLLGDSALYLCASSLVTGGWRGYTFGSGTRLTVV.

V and J are TRBV6-5 and TRBJ1-3, with 8 bases aligning to TRBD1. The ends lost 8 bases at V and 1 base at J; junction bases unmatched: 4. This CDR3 is 14 amino acids long. From germline, CDR1 is MNHEY and CDR2 SVGAGI. This CDR3 is CASSRTGSGNTIYF. Written as DNA, the CDR3 is TGTGCCAGCTCCAGGACAGGGTCTGGAAACACCATATATTTT.

The genes are TRBV6-1 and TRBJ1-2; D is unresolved. The germline V and J ends were trimmed by 1 base and 1 base, with 10 bases remaining between them. The CDR3 loop spans 15 amino acids. Per the germline V gene, CDR1 is MNHNS and CDR2 is SASEGT. The CDR3 loop is CASSEDGGDNYGYTF. In DNA, the CDR3 is TGTGCCAGCAGTGAAGATGGAGGCGATAACTATGGCTACACCTTC.

The V gene is TRBV30, the J gene TRBJ2-7; 7 bases align to TRBD2. Germline lookup yields CDR1 GTSNPN and CDR2 SVGIG (reference sequence). Trimming at V came to 7 bases and at J to 2 bases, leaving 14 bases not matched to a gene. CDR3 length: 15 residues. DNA for the CDR3: TGTGCCTTATCTCCCCTCAGCGGGACCACCTACGAGCAGTACTTC. Residues: CALSPLSGTTYEQYF.

The V gene is TRBV28, the J gene TRBJ2-7; possible D gene TRBD2, 6 bases. The germline CDR1 and CDR2 sequences are MDHEN and SYDVKM. The CDR3 runs 14 residues. Trimming took 3 bases from V and 2 from J, leaving 11 bases between them. The CDR3 bases are TGTGCCAGCAGTTTCCGGCGGGACGCCTACGAGCAGTACTTC. It yields the protein CASSFRRDAYEQYF.

This sequence joins TRBV6-5 and TRBJ2-1, with 11 bases aligning to TRBD1. This CDR3 contains 14 residues. Germline V CDR1 and CDR2: MNHEY, SVGAGI. The trim removed 5 bases at V and 7 bases at J, leaving 4 bases unmatched. The CDR3 loop reads CASSRTGGVNEQFF. CDR3 DNA: TGTGCCAGCAGTCGGACAGGGGGCGTGAATGAGCAGTTCTTC.

The gene calls are TRBV30 and TRBJ2-7; TRBD2 agrees at 9 bases. The CDR3 is 13 residues long. The germline V gene has CDR1 GTSNPN and CDR2 SVGIG (reference sequence). Losses at the gene ends were 0 bases for V and 6 bases for J; bases not matched to a gene: 3. The CDR3 coding sequence is TGTGCCTGGAGTGTTTGGCGGGAGGGCGAGCAGTACTTC. This sequence encodes CAWSVWREGEQYF. Based on the CDR3 plus reference TRBV30 and TRBJ2-7, the full variable domain is SQTIHQWPATLVQPVGSPLSLECTVEGTSNPNLYWYRQAAGRGLQLLFYSVGIGQISSEVPQNLSASRPQDRQFILSSKKLLLSDSGFYLCAWSVWREGEQYFGPGTRLTVT.

V gene TRBV5-4 combines with J gene TRBJ2-2, with TRBD2 matching over 7 bases. V lost 0 bases to trimming and J lost 7 bases; unmatched junction nucleotides: 12. Germline assignment: CDR1 SGHNT and CDR2 YYREEE (reference sequence). The CDR3 extends over 17 amino acids. The CDR3, as DNA: TGTGCCAGCAGCTTGGGTTTTGGACTAGGGGTTAGCGGGGAGCTGTTTTTT. Encoded protein: CASSLGFGLGVSGELFF.

This rearrangement joins TRBV28 to TRBJ2-1; tentatively, D is TRBD1 (5 bases). Trimming removed 1 base at V and 10 bases at J, with 14 bases between. This CDR3 has 14 amino acids. Germline lookup yields CDR1 MDHEN and CDR2 SYDVKM. CDR3 loop: CASSLLGPAGEQFF. As DNA, the CDR3 is TGTGCCAGCAGTTTATTGGGTCCCGCAGGGGAGCAGTTCTTC.

This clone was detected only a few times. The CDR3 is CAWSPGDIYGYTF. The CDR3 DNA reads as TGTGCCTGGAGTCCGGGGGATATCTATGGCTACACCTTC. This sequence joins TRBV30 and TRBJ1-2, with D maybe TRBD1 (5 bases). In germline, CDR1 is GTSNPN, CDR2 SVGIG (reference sequence). The CDR3 runs 13 residues. The V end was cut by 2 bases, the J end by 4 bases, with 11 bases between.

This sequence joins TRBV7-3 and TRBJ1-1; 10 bases line up with TRBD1. The germline gives CDR1 SGHTA, CDR2 FQGTGA. The CDR3 loop spans 15 amino acids. After removal of 4 bases from V and 6 bases from J, the junction contained 8 bases not matched to a gene. The CDR3 loop reads CASSSQGQGFSEAFF. The CDR3 DNA is TGTGCCAGCAGCTCACAGGGACAGGGGTTCTCTGAAGCTTTCTTT.

This clone has just a few counts. This chain joins TRBV5-5 and TRBJ1-2; 8 bases match TRBD1. Germline CDR1 is SGHKS and CDR2 is YYEKEE (reference sequence). This CDR3 comprises 15 residues. Trimming took 3 bases from V and 1 from J; bases not matched to a gene: 5. Here the CDR3 reads CASSSTGGGNYGYTF. CDR3 nucleotides: TGTGCCAGCAGCTCCACAGGGGGGGGTAACTATGGCTACACCTTC.

The chain joins TRBV7-3 to TRBJ2-3; D is undetermined. V lost 3 bases to trimming and J lost 0 bases, with 7 bases between them. Germline V gene data show CDR1 as SGHTA and CDR2 as FQGTGA. The CDR3 totals 14 residues. The CDR3 coding sequence is TGTGCCAGCAGCTTCACAGCTAGCACAGATACGCAGTATTTT. This sequence encodes CASSFTASTDTQYF.

This chain uses TRBV6-4 with TRBJ1-4, with TRBD1 matching 8 bases. The trim removed 1 base at V and 8 bases at J, leaving 6 bases unmatched. Germline V gene sequence: CDR1 MRHNA, CDR2 SNTAGT. The CDR3 runs 15 residues. The CDR3 sequence: CASSDFAGGREKLFF. For the CDR3, the DNA is TGTGCCAGCAGTGACTTTGCAGGGGGCAGGGAAAAACTGTTTTTT.

The rearrangement joins TRBV27 to TRBJ2-7; 7 bases fit TRBD2. The ends lost 0 bases at V and 3 bases at J; junction bases unmatched: 8. CDR3 length: 16 residues. Germline CDR1 and CDR2: MNHEY and SMNVEV (reference sequence). This CDR3 reads CASSLSASGANYEQYF. The CDR3 DNA reads TGTGCCAGCAGTTTATCCGCTAGCGGAGCGAACTACGAGCAGTACTTC.

The V call is TRBV28, the J call TRBJ1-1; D not resolved. Germline V lookup: CDR1 MDHEN, CDR2 SYDVKM. V was clipped by 7 bases and J by 10 bases, with 19 bases between them. CDR3 size: 13 residues. CDR3: CASTLVPVSGAFF. CDR3 sequence (DNA): TGTGCCAGCACTCTGGTCCCCGTTTCGGGAGCTTTCTTT.

The chain links TRBV7-6 to TRBJ2-1; 9 bases are a match to TRBD2. V lost 1 base, J lost 3 bases, and 10 bases stayed unmatched. Germline V gives CDR1 SGHVS, CDR2 FNYEAQ. The CDR3 length is 18 residues. CDR3 loop: CASSLGWLAGNLYNEQFF. DNA for the CDR3: TGTGCCAGCAGCTTAGGATGGCTAGCGGGAAATCTCTACAATGAGCAGTTCTTC.

V usage is TRBV30 and J usage is TRBJ2-1, with 11 nucleotides matching TRBD2. The CDR3 covers 15 residues. Trimming at V came to 4 bases and at J to 3 bases, leaving 5 bases not matched to a gene. The germline CDR1 and CDR2 sequences are GTSNPN and SVGIG (reference sequence). As DNA, the CDR3 is TGTGCCTGGACCCCCGGGACTAGCGGCTACAATGAGCAGTTCTTC. It codes for CAWTPGTSGYNEQFF.

This chain links TRBV28 with TRBJ1-3; D is ambiguous. The CDR3 is 15 amino acids. Deletions cut 5 bases from V and 2 bases from J, with 13 bases between. Looked up from germline, CDR1 is MDHEN and CDR2 is SYDVKM. The CDR3 region is CASSRLARTGNTIYF. DNA for the CDR3: TGTGCCAGCAGTCGTCTAGCCAGGACTGGAAACACCATATATTTT.

This chain joins TRBV4-1 and TRBJ2-7; TRBD1 aligns across 11 bases. The ends lost 4 bases at V and 2 bases at J; junction bases unmatched: 4. CDR3 length equals 15 residues. CDR1 and CDR2 (germline): MGHRA, YSYEKL. In DNA, the CDR3 is TGCGCCAGCAGCCCGGGACAGGGGGGAACCTACGAGCAGTACTTC. It encodes CASSPGQGGTYEQYF.

This chain joins TRBV6-5 and TRBJ2-1, with 10 bases lining up with TRBD2. The CDR3 spans 16 residues. CDR1 MNHEY and CDR2 SVGAGI come from the germline V gene. After removal of 2 bases from V and 6 bases from J, the junction contained 7 bases not matched to a gene. CDR3 DNA: TGTGCCAGCAGTTACGGTGGGCTAGCGGGAGTCAATGAGCAGTTCTTC. Protein: CASSYGGLAGVNEQFF.

The chain uses TRBV5-1 and TRBJ2-7; a possible D gene is TRBD2 (5 bases). Germline V gene data show CDR1 as SGHRS and CDR2 as YFSETQ. CDR3 length: 13 amino acids. V dropped 2 bases and J dropped 0 bases, with 6 bases sitting between them. CDR3 loop: CASSFRDSYEQYF. The CDR3 DNA sequence: TGCGCCAGCAGCTTCCGGGACTCCTACGAGCAGTACTTC.

The rearrangement links TRBV11-1 to TRBJ1-1; unclear D gene. V lost 6 bases to trimming and J lost 3 bases, with 14 bases between them. The CDR3 runs 14 residues. Germline V gene lookup returns CDR1 SGHAT and CDR2 FQDESV (reference sequence). The CDR3: CASSFNHRDTEAFF. CDR3 bases: TGTGCCAGCAGTTTCAATCATCGGGACACTGAAGCTTTCTTT. Filled out from reference TRBV11-1 and TRBJ1-1, the complete variable domain reads EAEVAQSPRYKITEKSQAVAFWCDPISGHATLYWYRQILGQGPELLVQFQDESVVDDSQLPKDRFSAERLKGVDSTLKIQPAELGDSAMYLCASSFNHRDTEAFFGQGTRLTVV.

V gene TRBV19 combines with J gene TRBJ1-1; D is unclear. Trimming stripped 5 bases from V and 1 base from J, with 11 bases between. The CDR3 consists of 14 residues. Germline assignment: CDR1 LNHDA and CDR2 SQIVND (reference sequence). The CDR3: CASSYAGPNTEAFF. Written as DNA, the CDR3 is TGTGCCAGTAGTTATGCCGGTCCGAACACTGAAGCTTTCTTT.

The CDR3 bases are TGCGCCAGCAGCCTACATTTTACAACGAACACTGAAGCTTTCTTT. Protein sequence: CASSLHFTTNTEAFF. The V and J genes are TRBV4-3 and TRBJ1-1; D is ambiguous. Trimming removed 4 bases from V and 1 base from J, with 13 bases in between. This CDR3 is built from 15 residues. Germline values: CDR1 LGHNA, CDR2 YSLEER.

This clone was detected only a few times. This CDR3 is CASSVFTGASIGYTF. In DNA, the CDR3 is TGTGCCAGCAGCGTTTTTACAGGGGCTTCCATAGGCTACACCTTC. V and J are TRBV2 and TRBJ1-2; 7 bases are a match to TRBD1. The CDR3 has 15 residues. Germline assignment: CDR1 SNHLY and CDR2 FYNNEI. The junction had 15 bases not matched to a gene; V was cut back by 6 bases and J by 8 bases. Filled out from reference TRBV2 and TRBJ1-2, the complete variable domain reads EPEVTQTPSHQVTQMGQEVILRCVPISNHLYFYWYRQILGQKVEFLVSFYNNEISEKSEIFDDQFSVERPDGSNFTLKIRSTKLEDSAMYFCASSVFTGASIGYTFGSGTRLTVV.

V usage is TRBV6-5 and J usage is TRBJ2-3; weak D call: TRBD1 (6 bases). Germline assignment: CDR1 MNHEY and CDR2 SVGAGI. V was clipped by 6 bases and J by 3 bases, with 16 bases between them. This CDR3 has 15 residues. This chain's CDR3 is CASSRKYRATDTQYF. The CDR3 nucleotides are TGTGCCAGCAGCCGTAAGTACAGGGCGACAGATACGCAGTATTTT.